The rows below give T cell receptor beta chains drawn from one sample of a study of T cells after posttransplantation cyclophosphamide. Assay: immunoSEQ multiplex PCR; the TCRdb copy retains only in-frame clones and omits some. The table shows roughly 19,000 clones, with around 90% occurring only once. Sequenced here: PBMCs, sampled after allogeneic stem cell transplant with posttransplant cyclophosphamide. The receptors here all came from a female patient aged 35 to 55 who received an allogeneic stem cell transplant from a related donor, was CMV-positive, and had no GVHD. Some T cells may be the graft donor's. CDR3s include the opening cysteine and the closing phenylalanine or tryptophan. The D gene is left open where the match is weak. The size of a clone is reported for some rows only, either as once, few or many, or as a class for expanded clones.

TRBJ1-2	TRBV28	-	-	CATQGEARDYGYTF	TGTGCCACACAGGGAGAGGCTAGGGACTATGGCTACACCTTC
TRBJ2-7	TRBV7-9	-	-	CASSPGAGYEQYF	TGTGCCAGCAGCCCTGGGGCAGGCTACGAGCAGTACTTC
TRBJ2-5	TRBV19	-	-	CASKGDWEGGETQYF	TGTGCCAGTAAAGGTGATTGGGAGGGGGGAGAGACCCAGTACTTC
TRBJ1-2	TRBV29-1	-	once	CSVAAGLRRYGYTF	TGCAGCGTTGCTGCAGGGCTGCGACGGTATGGCTACACCTTC
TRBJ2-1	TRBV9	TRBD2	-	CASSPRLAGGSNEQFF	TGTGCCAGCAGCCCCCGACTAGCGGGAGGGTCCAATGAGCAGTTCTTC
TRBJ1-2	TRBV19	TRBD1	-	CASTKTGIYGYTF	TGTGCCAGTACTAAGACAGGGATCTATGGCTACACCTTC
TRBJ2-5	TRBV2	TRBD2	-	CASSEAPGSGRAGETQYF	TGTGCCAGCAGTGAAGCGCCGGGTAGCGGGAGGGCCGGAGAGACCCAGTACTTC
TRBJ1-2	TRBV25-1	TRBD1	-	CASSDFGQGAYGYTF	TGTGCCAGCAGTGATTTTGGGCAGGGGGCTTACGGCTACACCTTC
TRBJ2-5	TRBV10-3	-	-	CAISEAVAEETQYF	TGTGCCATCAGTGAGGCGGTAGCGGAAGAGACCCAGTACTTC
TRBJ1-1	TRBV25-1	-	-	CASSDKAGRQNTEAFF	TGTGCCAGCAGTGATAAGGCGGGACGGCAGAACACTGAAGCTTTCTTT
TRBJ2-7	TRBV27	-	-	CASRVRKGVPGHEQYF	TGTGCCAGCAGGGTACGAAAGGGGGTCCCCGGGCACGAGCAGTACTTC
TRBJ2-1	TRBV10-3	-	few	CAISRDNPYNEQFF	TGTGCCATCAGCCGGGACAACCCCTACAATGAGCAGTTCTTC
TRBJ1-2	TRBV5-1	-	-	CASSLEKRSDGYTF	TGCGCCAGCAGCTTGGAGAAGCGATCGGATGGCTACACCTTC
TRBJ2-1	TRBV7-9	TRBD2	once	CASSLVLAGGKEQFF	TGTGCCAGCAGCTTAGTCCTAGCGGGAGGGAAAGAGCAGTTCTTC
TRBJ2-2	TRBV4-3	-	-	CASSQARSTGELFF	TGCGCCAGCAGCCAAGCTCGTAGCACCGGGGAGCTGTTTTTT
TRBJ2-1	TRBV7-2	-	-	CASSLDGGMGNEQFF	TGTGCCAGCAGCTTAGACGGCGGGATGGGCAATGAGCAGTTCTTC
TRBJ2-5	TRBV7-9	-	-	CASSLGFSTAGKTQYF	TGTGCCAGCAGCTTAGGTTTCAGCACAGCCGGGAAGACCCAGTACTTC
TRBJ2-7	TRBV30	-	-	CAWAGTSYEQYF	TGTGCCTGGGCGGGAACCTCCTACGAGCAGTACTTC
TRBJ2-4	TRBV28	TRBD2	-	CASLAGGPTKNIQYF	TGTGCCAGCCTAGCGGGAGGGCCGACCAAAAACATTCAGTACTTC
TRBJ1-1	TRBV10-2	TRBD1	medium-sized	CASSAGGTGGKRAFF	TGCGCCAGCAGTGCTGGCGGGACAGGGGGAAAGCGAGCTTTCTTT
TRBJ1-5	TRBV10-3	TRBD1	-	CAISNTGDGNQPQHF	TGTGCCATCAGTAATACAGGGGATGGCAATCAGCCCCAGCATTTT
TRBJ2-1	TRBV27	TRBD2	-	CASSFVGRGNNEQFF	TGTGCCAGCAGTTTTGTTGGGAGGGGAAACAATGAGCAGTTCTTC
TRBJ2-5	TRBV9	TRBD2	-	CASSASGRPQETQYF	TGTGCCAGCAGCGCTTCCGGGAGGCCGCAAGAGACCCAGTACTTC
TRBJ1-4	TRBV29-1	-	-	CSATEFATNEKLFF	TGCAGCGCTACAGAATTTGCAACTAATGAAAAACTGTTTTTT
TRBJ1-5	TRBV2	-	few	CASSEAFGGGQPQHF	TGTGCCAGCAGTGAAGCTTTTGGGGGAGGTCAGCCCCAGCATTTT
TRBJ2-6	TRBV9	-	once	CASSEAATGTGANVLTF	TGTGCCAGCAGCGAGGCAGCTACAGGGACCGGGGCCAACGTCCTGACTTTC
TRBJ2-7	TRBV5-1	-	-	CASSLGGEQYF	TGCGCCAGCAGCTTGGGAGGCGAGCAGTACTTC
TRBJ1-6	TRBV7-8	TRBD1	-	CASSSRQGSYNSPLHF	TGTGCCAGCAGCTCACGACAGGGCTCCTATAATTCACCCCTCCACTTT
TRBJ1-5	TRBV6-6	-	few	CASSYNDRELGQPQHF	TGTGCCAGCAGTTATAATGACCGGGAGCTGGGGCAGCCCCAGCATTTT
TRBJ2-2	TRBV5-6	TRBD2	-	CASSFLAGVADTGELFF	TGTGCCAGCAGCTTCCTAGCGGGAGTCGCGGACACCGGGGAGCTGTTTTTT
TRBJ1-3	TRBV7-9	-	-	CASSLNLRQASGNTIYF	TGTGCCAGCAGCTTAAATTTAAGACAGGCCTCTGGAAACACCATATATTTT
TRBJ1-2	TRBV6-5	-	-	CASSYQPGDYGYTF	TGTGCCAGCAGTTACCAGCCAGGGGACTATGGCTACACCTTC
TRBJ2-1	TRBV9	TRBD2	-	CASSAFIGTSGYNEQFF	TGTGCCAGCAGCGCCTTCATCGGGACTAGCGGGTACAATGAGCAGTTCTTC
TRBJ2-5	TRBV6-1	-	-	CASSEAWAVQETQYF	TGTGCCAGCAGTGAAGCGTGGGCAGTTCAAGAGACCCAGTACTTC
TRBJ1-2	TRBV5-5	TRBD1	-	CASSPGQGALRGYTF	TGTGCCAGCAGCCCGGGACAGGGGGCCCTGCGCGGCTACACCTTC
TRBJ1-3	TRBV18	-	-	CASSPASPPPREVPGNTIYF	TGTGCCAGCTCACCCGCTTCCCCACCCCCACGGGAAGTCCCTGGAAACACCATATATTTT
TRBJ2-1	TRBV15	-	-	CATSRGFFNNEQFF	TGTGCCACCAGCAGAGGTTTCTTTAACAATGAGCAGTTCTTC
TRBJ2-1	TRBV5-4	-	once	CASSLSGHILDEQFF	TGTGCCAGCAGCTTGTCCGGACACATACTCGATGAGCAGTTCTTC
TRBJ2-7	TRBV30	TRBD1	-	CAWGTDPIYEQYF	TGTGCCTGGGGGACAGATCCCATCTACGAGCAGTACTTC
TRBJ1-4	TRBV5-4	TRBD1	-	CASSPGQGGEKLFF	TGTGCCAGCAGCCCTGGACAGGGAGGGGAAAAACTGTTTTTT
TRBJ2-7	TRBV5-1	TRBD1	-	CASSYGQEYEQYF	TGCGCCAGCAGCTACGGACAGGAATACGAGCAGTACTTC
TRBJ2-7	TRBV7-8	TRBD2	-	CASSLARTSGISSYEQYF	TGTGCCAGCAGCTTAGCGAGGACTAGCGGGATAAGCTCCTACGAGCAGTACTTC
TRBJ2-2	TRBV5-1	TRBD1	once	CASSFDGWTGNTGELFF	TGCGCCAGCAGCTTTGATGGGTGGACAGGGAACACCGGGGAGCTGTTTTTT
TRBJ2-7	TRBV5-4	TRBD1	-	CASSRTGLPYEQYF	TGTGCCAGCAGCAGGACAGGGCTCCCCTACGAGCAGTACTTC
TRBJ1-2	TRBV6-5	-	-	CASSYQGNYGYTF	TGTGCCAGCAGTTATCAGGGAAACTATGGCTACACCTTC
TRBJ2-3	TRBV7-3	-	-	CASSHTWTSTDTQYF	TGTGCCAGCAGCCACACTTGGACAAGCACAGATACGCAGTATTTT
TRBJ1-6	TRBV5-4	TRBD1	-	CASSIRQGRLNSPLHF	TGTGCCAGCAGCATAAGACAGGGGAGGTTGAATTCACCCCTCCACTTT
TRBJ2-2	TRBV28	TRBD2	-	CASRRLAGGRELFF	TGTGCCAGCAGGCGACTAGCGGGAGGGCGGGAGCTGTTTTTT
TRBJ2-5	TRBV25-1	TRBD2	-	CASSASGSKETQYF	TGTGCCAGCAGTGCTAGCGGGAGTAAGGAGACCCAGTACTTC
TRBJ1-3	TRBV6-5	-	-	CASSYASSGNTIYF	TGTGCCAGCAGTTACGCCAGCTCTGGAAACACCATATATTTT
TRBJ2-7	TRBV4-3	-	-	CASSLRDKGEYEQYF	TGCGCCAGCAGCCTCAGAGACAAGGGGGAATACGAGCAGTACTTC
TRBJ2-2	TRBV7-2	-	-	CAAGALGTGELFF	TGTGCCGCGGGGGCCTTGGGCACCGGGGAGCTGTTTTTT
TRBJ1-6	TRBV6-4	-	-	CASSATDRNSPLHF	TGTGCCAGCAGTGCTACCGACAGAAATTCACCCCTCCACTTT
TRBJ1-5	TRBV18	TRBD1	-	CASSPTRGKTSEFQHF	TGTGCCAGCTCACCAACCAGGGGGAAGACGTCCGAATTCCAGCATTTT
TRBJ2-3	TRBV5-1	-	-	CASSLRTASTDTQYF	TGCGCCAGCAGCTTGAGGACAGCTAGCACAGATACGCAGTATTTT